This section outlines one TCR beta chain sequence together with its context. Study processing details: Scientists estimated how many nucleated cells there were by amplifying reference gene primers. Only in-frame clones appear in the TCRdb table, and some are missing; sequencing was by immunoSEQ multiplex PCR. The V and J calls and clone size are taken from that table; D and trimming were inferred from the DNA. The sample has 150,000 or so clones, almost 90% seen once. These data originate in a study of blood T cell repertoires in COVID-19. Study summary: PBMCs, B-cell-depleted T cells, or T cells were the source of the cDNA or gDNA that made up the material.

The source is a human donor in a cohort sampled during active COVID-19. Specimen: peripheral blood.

The DNA of the CDR3 is TGTGCCAGCAGCTTAAATTCAATAGGGGCAGGGTCTGACGAGCAGTACTTC. Amino acids: CASSLNSIGAGSDEQYF. V is TRBV11-3 and J is TRBJ2-7; TRBD1 is a possible D gene (5 bases). CDR1 is SGHNT and CDR2 is YENEEA in the germline V gene. This CDR3 has 17 amino acids. Trimming stripped 2 bases from V and 5 bases from J, with 22 bases between.